Each of the 4 T cell receptor beta chains below was sequenced from the same sample in a study of blood T cell repertoires in COVID-19. The assay was immunoSEQ multiplex PCR, and TCRdb's table has in-frame clones only and misses some. Altogether around 66,000 clones are present, around 80% being singletons, with the ten largest covering around 9.6%. Sequencing input: peripheral blood. All receptors derive from a human donor in a cohort sampled during active COVID-19.

V is TRBV19 and J is TRBJ2-5; 7 nucleotides align to TRBD1. CDR3 length equals 15 residues. CDR1 is LNHDA, CDR2 SQIVND, per germline (reference sequence). V shed 4 bases, J shed 2 bases, and the junction held 7 bases outside the gene matches. The DNA for the CDR3 is TGTGCCAGTAGTACCCGGGACAGCCGACAAGAGACCCAGTACTTC. It translates to CASSTRDSRQETQYF.

The rearrangement joins TRBV25-1 to TRBJ1-3; D perhaps matches TRBD1 (5 bases). Germline V gives CDR1 MGHDK, CDR2 SYGVNS. Trimming left V 8 bases short and J 5 bases short, with 10 bases between. The CDR3 sequence is 12 residues long. The CDR3 coding sequence is TGTGCCAGCGGTTCAGGGAGAAACACCATATATTTT. It specifies CASGSGRNTIYF.

The chain has TRBV5-5 and TRBJ2-7; 7 positions agree with TRBD1. Looked up from germline, CDR1 is SGHKS and CDR2 is YYEKEE (reference sequence). The CDR3 runs 13 residues. V shed 4 bases, J shed 6 bases, and the junction held 7 bases outside the gene matches. The DNA for the CDR3 is TGTGCCAGCAGCATGGGACAGAAGGGCGAGCAGTACTTC. Translating it yields CASSMGQKGEQYF.

This clone was seen more than once but under ten times. J is TRBJ1-5 and V is TRBV24-1; D is unclear. The germline V and J ends were trimmed by 8 bases and 2 bases, with 12 bases remaining between them. The CDR3 has 14 amino acids. Germline loops: CDR1 KGHDR, CDR2 SFDVKD. Here the CDR3 reads CATIRRVGNQPQHF. The CDR3 DNA sequence: TGTGCCACCATACGGAGGGTTGGCAATCAGCCCCAGCATTTT.